Included here is one T cell receptor beta chain sequence, with context. TCRdb used MiXCR to reprocess the RT-PCR reads, holding one entry per CDR3 protein. The sample yields roughly 150,000 distinct CDR3 sequences, 11% seen once. This sample was included in a study of response to subunit inactivated influenza vaccine. The input for sequencing was non-naive T cells sorted from PBMCs, taken roughly 6 weeks after vaccination. This sequence was found in a man over 45 who received an inactivated influenza vaccine.

CDR3 sequence reads: CASTLAGGRDTQYF. The CDR3 bases are TGTGCCAGCACCTTAGCGGGAGGGAGGGATACGCAGTATTTT. The genes are TRBV6-1 and TRBJ2-3, with TRBD2 matching 11 bases. Germline CDR1 MNHNS, CDR2 SASEGT. The CDR3 totals 14 residues. J gave up 6 bases and V 7 bases, and 6 bases lay outside the gene matches.